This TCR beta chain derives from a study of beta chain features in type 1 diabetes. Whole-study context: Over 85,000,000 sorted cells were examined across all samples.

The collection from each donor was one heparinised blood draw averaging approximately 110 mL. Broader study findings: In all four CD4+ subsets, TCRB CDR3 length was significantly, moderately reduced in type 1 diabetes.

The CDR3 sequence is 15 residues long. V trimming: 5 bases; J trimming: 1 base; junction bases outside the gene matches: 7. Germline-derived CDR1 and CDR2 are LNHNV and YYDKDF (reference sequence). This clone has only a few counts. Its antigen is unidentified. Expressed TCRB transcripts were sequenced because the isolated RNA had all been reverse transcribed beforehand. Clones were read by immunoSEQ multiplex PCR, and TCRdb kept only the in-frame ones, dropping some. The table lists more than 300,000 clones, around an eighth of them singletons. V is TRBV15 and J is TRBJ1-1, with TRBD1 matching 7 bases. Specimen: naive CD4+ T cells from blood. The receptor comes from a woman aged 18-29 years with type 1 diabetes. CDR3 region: CATSPRSGGNTEAFF. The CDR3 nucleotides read TGTGCCACCAGCCCTCGGTCAGGGGGGAACACTGAAGCTTTCTTT.